One sample yielded the 25 T cell receptor beta chains listed below, sequenced in a study of T-cell reconstitution after alpha-beta-depleted transplantation in children. A library of TCRbeta sequences, prepared with unique molecular identifiers, was generated. TCRdb processed the PCR reads anew with MiXCR; each CDR3 protein has one entry. The sample yields some 390,000 distinct CDR3 sequences, 20% seen once. The starting material was PBMCs from the stem cell graft donor, obtained from the stem cell graft. The receptors were gathered from a human donor who donated a stem cell graft to a child with acute myeloid leukemia.

This clonotype showed up many times. This sequence joins TRBV27 and TRBJ2-7; maybe TRBD2 (6 bases). Germline V gives CDR1 MNHEY, CDR2 SMNVEV (reference sequence). V dropped 8 bases and J dropped 5 bases, with 16 bases sitting between them. The CDR3 length is 13 residues. CDR3 DNA: TGTGCCAGCCAGCACGGGGGAGGCAACGAGCAGTACTTC. Encoded protein: CASQHGGGNEQYF.

The chain is built from TRBV2 and TRBJ2-1; D is possibly TRBD2 (6 bases). The ends were cut back, 6 bases at V and 5 bases at J, with 11 bases in the middle. This CDR3 has 13 amino acids. Germline CDR1 SNHLY, CDR2 FYNNEI. CDR3 loop: CASSRDWNNEQFF. CDR3 coding DNA: TGTGCCAGCAGCCGGGACTGGAACAATGAGCAGTTCTTC.

The V and J genes are TRBV27 and TRBJ2-7, with D tentatively TRBD2 (6 bases). The CDR3 has 14 residues. In germline, CDR1 is MNHEY, CDR2 SMNVEV (reference sequence). V was trimmed by 4 bases and J by 0 bases, leaving 10 bases between them. The CDR3 DNA reads TGTGCCAGCAGTTACACGGAGGGCTCCTACGAGCAGTACTTC. Its translation is CASSYTEGSYEQYF.

This clonotype was picked up many times. V gene TRBV4-2 combines with J gene TRBJ2-7, with TRBD2 matching over 16 bases. CDR1 and CDR2 from the germline V gene are LGHNA and YNFKEQ. Trimming cost V 8 bases and J 5 bases; bases outside gene matches: 3. CDR3 length: 14 amino acids. Here the CDR3 reads CASSGTSGRDEQYF. In nucleotides, the CDR3 is TGTGCCAGCTCCGGGACTAGCGGGAGGGACGAGCAGTACTTC.

This clonotype appeared a few times. This chain connects TRBV20-1 to TRBJ2-1; 11 bases align to TRBD2. The germline CDR1 and CDR2 sequences are DFQATT and SNEGSKA (reference sequence). Trimming removed 7 bases from V and 7 bases from J; junction bases left unmatched: 15. This CDR3 region has 16 residues. As DNA, the CDR3 is TGCAGTGGCACCTTCTTCTCTAGCGGGAGGACGAATGAGCAGTTCTTC. Protein: CSGTFFSSGRTNEQFF.

This clonotype occurred many times. The CDR3 reads CSVAAGTGGNEQFF. The CDR3 coding sequence is TGCAGCGTTGCAGCCGGGACAGGGGGCAATGAGCAGTTCTTC. The chain employs TRBV29-1 and TRBJ2-1; TRBD1 matches 11 bases. Germline V lookup: CDR1 SQVTM, CDR2 ANQGSEA. This CDR3 is 14 amino acids long. With V trimmed by 4 bases and J by 6 bases, 5 bases remained unmatched.

This clonotype was found once. The gene calls are TRBV27 and TRBJ2-1; TRBD1 matches at 8 bases. Germline V lookup: CDR1 MNHEY, CDR2 SMNVEV (reference sequence). The CDR3 loop spans 15 amino acids. V was pared by 6 bases and J by 7 bases, with 11 bases of the junction left unmatched. CDR3 sequence reads: CASSVSQGENNEQFF. The CDR3 nucleotides read TGTGCCAGCAGCGTGTCACAGGGGGAAAATAATGAGCAGTTCTTC.

This clonotype has only a few counts. V usage is TRBV7-9 and J usage is TRBJ1-5; perhaps TRBD1 as D (5 bases). Between the trimmed V and J ends, which lost 1 base and 6 bases, there was a span of 16 bases. The CDR3 has 16 amino acids. Germline values: CDR1 SEHNR, CDR2 FQNEAQ (reference sequence). The CDR3 is CASSLGGGRVGQPQHF. The CDR3 nucleotides read TGTGCCAGCAGCTTAGGAGGCGGCAGGGTTGGTCAGCCCCAGCATTTT.

This clonotype has just a few counts. The rearrangement links TRBV4-3 to TRBJ2-3; D not certain. V was shortened by 1 base and J by 2 bases, with 7 bases between the two germline ends. The CDR3 sequence is 14 residues long. Germline CDR1 and CDR2: LGHNA and YSLEER. In DNA, the CDR3 is TGCGCCAGCAGCCAAGTTCTAAACACAGATACGCAGTATTTT. Translating gives CASSQVLNTDTQYF.

This chain joins TRBV5-1 and TRBJ1-5; tentatively, D is TRBD1 (6 bases). CDR3 size: 15 residues. Looked up from germline, CDR1 is SGHRS and CDR2 is YFSETQ. The V end lost 1 base, the J end lost 6 bases, and 14 bases lay between the germline ends. The CDR3 bases are TGCGCCAGCAGCTTGTCAGGGGCCGCACTTCAGCCCCAGCATTTT. Residues: CASSLSGAALQPQHF.

The rearrangement links TRBV4-1 to TRBJ2-1, with 10 bases identical to TRBD2. CDR1 is MGHRA and CDR2 is YSYEKL in the germline V gene. The CDR3 extends over 15 amino acids. V was pared by 2 bases and J by 6 bases, with 4 bases of the junction left unmatched. The CDR3 nucleotides read TGCGCCAGCAGCCAATCGGGACTAGCGTCCAATGAGCAGTTCTTC. Translating gives CASSQSGLASNEQFF.

Only one count was recorded for this clonotype. The chain has TRBV28 and TRBJ2-1; possibly TRBD2 for D (6 bases). CDR1 and CDR2 (germline): MDHEN, SYDVKM. CDR3 size: 18 residues. The V end was cut by 1 base, the J end by 2 bases, with 18 bases between. This CDR3 is CASSLSTKGSGAYNEQFF. For the CDR3, the DNA is TGTGCCAGCAGTTTATCCACTAAGGGGTCGGGGGCCTACAATGAGCAGTTCTTC.

In its sample, this clonotype was seen many times. V is TRBV12-3 or TRBV12-4 and J is TRBJ2-7; possibly TRBD1 for D (6 bases). V dropped 6 bases and J dropped 4 bases, with 13 bases sitting between them. The CDR3 has 13 amino acids. Here the CDR3 reads CASRIGTPYEQYF. The CDR3 DNA follows: TGTGCCAGCAGGATCGGGACACCGTACGAGCAGTACTTC.

This clonotype was seen many times. CDR3 amino acids: CASSLDSGRPYEQYF. Here the CDR3 DNA reads TGTGCCAGCAGTTTGGATAGCGGGAGGCCCTACGAGCAGTACTTC. The chain carries TRBV27 and TRBJ2-7; TRBD2 matches 10 bases. The CDR3 extends over 15 amino acids. Trimming cost V 3 bases and J 2 bases; bases outside gene matches: 4. The germline V gene has CDR1 MNHEY and CDR2 SMNVEV (reference sequence).

This chain connects TRBV24-1 to TRBJ2-2; a weak D match, TRBD1 (5 bases). CDR1 is KGHDR and CDR2 is SFDVKD in the germline V gene. The CDR3 length is 14 residues. Trimming pared 3 bases from V and 4 bases from J, leaving 8 bases between. The CDR3 coding sequence is TGTGCCACCAGTGATCCAGACAGCACCGGGGAGCTGTTTTTT. Translated, it gives CATSDPDSTGELFF.

This clonotype was seen at least ten times. The gene calls are TRBV29-1 and TRBJ2-3; 9 bases map to TRBD1. J lost 0 bases, V lost 5 bases, and 6 bases had no gene match. The V gene's germline CDR1 is SQVTM and CDR2 ANQGSEA. The CDR3 is made up of 15 amino acids. The CDR3 loop reads CSVTPGTGSTDTQYF. CDR3 DNA: TGCAGCGTTACACCCGGGACAGGGAGCACAGATACGCAGTATTTT.

In its sample, this clonotype was seen many times. The chain couples TRBV5-5 to TRBJ2-7; 8 positions agree with TRBD1. This CDR3 has 16 amino acids. V gave up 6 bases and J gave up 0 bases; unmatched junction bases: 11. The germline V gene encodes CDR1 SGHKS and CDR2 YYEKEE (reference sequence). The CDR3 bases are TGTGCCAGCAACCCCCTCGACAGGGGAAACTCCTACGAGCAGTACTTC. It is translated as CASNPLDRGNSYEQYF.

This clonotype has a count of ten or more. The chain carries TRBV25-1 and TRBJ2-1; 11 bases fit TRBD2. Trimming removed 1 base from V and 4 bases from J; junction bases left unmatched: 3. CDR3 length: 16 amino acids. Looked up from germline, CDR1 is MGHDK and CDR2 is SYGVNS. The CDR3 spells CASSESGLAEYNEQFF. The CDR3, as DNA: TGTGCCAGCAGTGAATCGGGACTAGCGGAATACAATGAGCAGTTCTTC. The whole variable domain, filled in from reference TRBV25-1 and TRBJ2-1, reads EADIYQTPRYLVIGTGKKITLECSQTMGHDKMYWYQQDPGMELHLIHYSYGVNSTEKGDLSSESTVSRIRTEHFPLTLESARPSHTSQYLCASSESGLAEYNEQFFGPGTRLTVL.

This clonotype was observed many times. The CDR3 DNA reads as TGTGCCAGCAGTCCAGGGTTTGAGGGAAACAATGAGCAGTTCTTC. Residues: CASSPGFEGNNEQFF. The V call is TRBV6-1, the J call TRBJ2-1; tentatively, D is TRBD1 or TRBD2 (5 bases each). Germline CDR1 is MNHNS and CDR2 is SASEGT. The CDR3 runs 15 residues. Trimming took off 5 bases at V and 5 bases at J, with 16 bases between the two ends.

This clonotype appeared many times. The chain carries TRBV20-1 and TRBJ2-5; 8 nucleotides align to TRBD1. Per germline, CDR1 DFQATT and CDR2 SNEGSKA (reference sequence). Trimming at V came to 4 bases and at J to 4 bases, leaving 2 bases not matched to a gene. The CDR3 is 12 residues long. The CDR3 region has the DNA TGCAGTGCTACCGACAGGGGAGAGACCCAGTACTTC. Translated, it gives CSATDRGETQYF.

The chain links TRBV4-1 to TRBJ2-1; 8 nucleotides align to TRBD2. Germline V gene lookup returns CDR1 MGHRA and CDR2 YSYEKL. The V and J ends lost 3 bases and 2 bases, in that order; junction bases with no gene match: 6. The length of the CDR3 is 16 residues. The CDR3 nucleotides are TGCGCCAGCAGCCATCCAACTAGCGGAGCCTACAATGAGCAGTTCTTC. It specifies CASSHPTSGAYNEQFF.

The table lists this clonotype with a few counts. The V and J genes are TRBV4-1 and TRBJ2-7; 10 bases fit TRBD1. J gave up 2 bases and V 1 base, and 5 bases lay outside the gene matches. The CDR3 spans 16 residues. CDR1 is MGHRA, CDR2 YSYEKL, per germline. The CDR3 sequence is CASSQVAGTGAYEQYF. The CDR3 DNA is TGCGCCAGCAGCCAAGTTGCCGGGACAGGGGCCTACGAGCAGTACTTC.

The chain joins TRBV5-1 to TRBJ2-7; the D is unclear. Germline V lookup: CDR1 SGHRS, CDR2 YFSETQ. V lost 1 base, J lost 0 bases, and 14 bases lay in between. This CDR3 comprises 16 residues. CDR3 loop: CASSLWSSWYSYEQYF. The CDR3 nucleotides are TGCGCCAGCAGCTTGTGGTCATCATGGTACTCCTACGAGCAGTACTTC.

This chain joins TRBV20-1 and TRBJ2-1, with 11 positions matching TRBD1. CDR1 and CDR2 (germline): DFQATT, SNEGSKA (reference sequence). V gave up 6 bases and J gave up 5 bases; unmatched junction bases: 9. The CDR3 has 15 amino acids. The CDR3 region is CSAPRGTGGNNEQFF. In DNA, the CDR3 is TGCAGTGCCCCTCGGGGGACAGGGGGAAACAATGAGCAGTTCTTC.

The chain employs TRBV4-2 and TRBJ2-3; weak D call: TRBD2 (6 bases). The CDR3 is 17 amino acids. The V gene's germline CDR1 is LGHNA and CDR2 YNFKEQ. The V end was cut by 1 base, the J end by 4 bases, with 18 bases between. Here the CDR3 DNA reads TGTGCCAGCAGCCAAGGGGTCGGGCTAGCGAGTGCAGATACGCAGTATTTT. Its protein product is CASSQGVGLASADTQYF.